These 9 T cell receptor beta chains share one sample of origin, sequenced in a study of OX40 agonist ivuxolimab in advanced cancers. Preparation of the library involved the immunoSEQ multiplex PCR assay. The immuneACCESS repertoire file appears here via TCRdb, limited to in-frame rearrangements. These files lack a portion of the clones; in checked studies, under half of the deficit traces to unresolved V genes, and the cause of the others is not known. The sample table holds under 85,000 clones, of which over 90% were seen once. The top ten clones comprise 0.55% to 0.8% of the sample. Source: CD4+ or CD8+ T cells sorted from blood, taken in a trial of the OX40 agonist ivuxolimab. These receptors were collected from an adult with an advanced solid tumor such as melanoma, head and neck, liver or kidney cancer.

The V call is TRBV7-9, the J call TRBJ2-7, with TRBD1 as a possible D gene (6 bases). CDR1 and CDR2 from the germline V gene are SEHNR and FQNEAQ (reference sequence). Trimming cost V 3 bases and J 2 bases, with 14 bases left between them. CDR3 length: 15 amino acids. The chain's CDR3 is CASSLGDRRTYEQYF. The CDR3 bases are TGTGCCAGCAGCTTGGGAGACAGGCGGACCTACGAGCAGTACTTC.

The V gene is TRBV4-2, the J gene TRBJ2-1, with D unresolved. This CDR3 is built from 16 residues. V was trimmed by 0 bases and J by 0 bases, leaving 9 bases between them. Germline CDR1 is LGHNA and CDR2 is YNFKEQ. The CDR3 coding sequence is TGTGCCAGCAGCCAAGACCCGCACAGCTCCTACAATGAGCAGTTCTTC. Its translation: CASSQDPHSSYNEQFF.

The chain combines TRBV30 with TRBJ2-3; D possibly corresponds to TRBD1 (7 bases). Per germline, CDR1 GTSNPN and CDR2 SVGIG (reference sequence). There are 15 residues in the CDR3. V gave up 2 bases and J gave up 5 bases, with 17 bases separating them. The CDR3 DNA follows: TGTGCCTGGAGTCAGGGGGGAACTAGGGGAGATACGCAGTATTTT. Translated, it gives CAWSQGGTRGDTQYF.

The chain joins TRBV7-3 to TRBJ1-6, with D perhaps matching TRBD1 (5 bases). Deletions cut 5 bases from V and 14 bases from J, with 16 bases between. The CDR3 is made up of 13 amino acids. Germline V CDR1 and CDR2: SGHTA, FQGTGA. In DNA, the CDR3 is TGTGCCAGCAGCCAGGGACGGACTGGTTCCCTCCACTTT. This codes for CASSQGRTGSLHF. Supplemented by reference TRBV7-3 and TRBJ1-6, the full variable domain reads GAGVSQTPSNKVTEKGKYVELRCDPISGHTALYWYRQSLGQGPEFLIYFQGTGAADDSGLPNDRFFAVRPEGSVSTLKIQRTERGDSAVYLCASSQGRTGSLHFGNGTRLTVT.

The V call is TRBV7-2, the J call TRBJ2-5, with 8 bases that match TRBD1. The V and J ends lost 5 bases and 5 bases, in that order; junction bases with no gene match: 7. Germline assignment: CDR1 SGHTA and CDR2 FQGNSA. This CDR3 comprises 14 residues. The CDR3 DNA reads as TGTGCCAGCAGCGCCCCAGGGGGCAGGGAGACCCAGTACTTC. Translating it yields CASSAPGGRETQYF.

The chain links TRBV2 to TRBJ1-5, with 9 bases that match TRBD1. The germline gives CDR1 SNHLY, CDR2 FYNNEI. The V segment lost 2 bases and the J segment 2 bases; nucleotides outside the gene matches: 1. The CDR3 runs to 15 residues. The CDR3 DNA follows: TGTGCCAGCAGTGAACGGGACAGGGGCAATCAGCCCCAGCATTTT. Its translation: CASSERDRGNQPQHF.

The chain recombines TRBV5-4 with TRBJ2-1; 8 bases map to TRBD2. The V gene's germline CDR1 is SGHNT and CDR2 YYREEE (reference sequence). The CDR3 is 15 amino acids. The J segment lost 7 bases and the V segment lost 0 bases, leaving 6 bases of the junction unmatched. The CDR3 sequence: CASSLAGAGVNEQFF. The CDR3 DNA is TGTGCCAGCAGCTTGGCCGGAGCGGGAGTGAATGAGCAGTTCTTC.

The V gene is TRBV19, the J gene TRBJ1-5, with 7 bases fitting TRBD1. Germline V lookup: CDR1 LNHDA, CDR2 SQIVND (reference sequence). The V and J ends lost 3 bases and 5 bases, in that order; junction bases with no gene match: 4. The CDR3 is 14 amino acids. This CDR3 is CASSIGQADQPQHF. The CDR3, as DNA: TGTGCCAGTAGTATTGGACAGGCGGATCAGCCCCAGCATTTT.

The chain couples TRBV6-1 to TRBJ1-1; D is unresolved. The V gene's germline CDR1 is MNHNS and CDR2 SASEGT. There are 11 residues in the CDR3. V was cut by 7 bases and J by 7 bases, with 10 bases left in between. The CDR3 nucleotides read TGTGCCAGCATAAGGCGGCTTGAAGCTTTCTTT. This gives the protein CASIRRLEAFF.